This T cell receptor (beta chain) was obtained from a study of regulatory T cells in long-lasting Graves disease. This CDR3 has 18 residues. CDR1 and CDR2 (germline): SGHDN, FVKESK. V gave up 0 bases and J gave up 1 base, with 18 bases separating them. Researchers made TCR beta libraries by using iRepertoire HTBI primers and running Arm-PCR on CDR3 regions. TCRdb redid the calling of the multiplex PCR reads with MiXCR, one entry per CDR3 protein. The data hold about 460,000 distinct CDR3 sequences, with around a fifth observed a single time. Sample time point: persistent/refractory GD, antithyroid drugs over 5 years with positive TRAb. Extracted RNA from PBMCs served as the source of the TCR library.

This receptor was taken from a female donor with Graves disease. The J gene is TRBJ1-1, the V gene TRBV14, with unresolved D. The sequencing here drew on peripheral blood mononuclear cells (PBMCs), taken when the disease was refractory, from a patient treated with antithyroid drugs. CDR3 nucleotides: TGTGCCAGCAGCCAAGATTTGTTCGGAGTTCGGGGGAACACTGAAGCTTTCTTT. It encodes CASSQDLFGVRGNTEAFF.